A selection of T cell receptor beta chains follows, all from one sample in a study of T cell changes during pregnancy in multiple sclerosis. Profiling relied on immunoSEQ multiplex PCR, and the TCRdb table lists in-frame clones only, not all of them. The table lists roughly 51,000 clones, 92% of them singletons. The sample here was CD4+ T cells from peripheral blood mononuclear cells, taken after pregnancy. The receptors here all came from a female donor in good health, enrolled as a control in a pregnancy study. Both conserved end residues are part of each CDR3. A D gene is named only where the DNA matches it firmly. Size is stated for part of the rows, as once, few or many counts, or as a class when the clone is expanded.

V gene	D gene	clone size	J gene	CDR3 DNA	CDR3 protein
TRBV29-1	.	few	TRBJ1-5	TGCAGCGTCGTCCCCCGGGGTGGGCAGCCCCAGCATTTT	CSVVPRGGQPQHF
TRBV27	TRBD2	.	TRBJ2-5	TGTGCCAGCAGTTTGCGGCCGGGGGGGCGCCAAGAGACCCAGTACTTC	CASSLRPGGRQETQYF
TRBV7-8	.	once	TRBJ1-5	TGTGCCAGCAGCTTCCTTCAGGAACCCAATCAGCCCCAGCATTTT	CASSFLQEPNQPQHF
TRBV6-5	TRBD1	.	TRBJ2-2	TGTGCCAGCAGTTACGCCGGGACAGGGAACAAAGGGGAGCTGTTTTTT	CASSYAGTGNKGELFF
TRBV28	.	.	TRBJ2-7	TGTGCCAGCAGGCCACAGGGTACTTACTCCTACGAGCAGTACTTC	CASRPQGTYSYEQYF
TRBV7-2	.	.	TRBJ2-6	TGTGCCAGCAGCTTAGGGCTCTCTGGGGCCAACGTCCTGACTTTC	CASSLGLSGANVLTF
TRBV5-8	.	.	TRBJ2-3	TGTGCCAGCAGCTTGGGACATGACCACACAGATACGCAGTATTTT	CASSLGHDHTDTQYF
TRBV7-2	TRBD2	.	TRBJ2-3	TGTGCCAGCAGCTTGGGACTAGCGGGGGGAAAAACGGTGCATACGCAGTATTTT	CASSLGLAGGKTVHTQYF
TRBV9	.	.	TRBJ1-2	TGTGCCAGCAGCGCCCAATCCGGGACAAACAACTATGGCTACACCTTC	CASSAQSGTNNYGYTF
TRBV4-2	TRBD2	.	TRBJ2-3	TGTGCCAGCAGCCAGTTGAAAGCGGGGATCACAGATACGCAGTATTTT	CASSQLKAGITDTQYF
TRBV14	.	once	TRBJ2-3	TGTGCCAGCAGCCAGGGGACTTTTTCAGATACGCAGTATTTT	CASSQGTFSDTQYF
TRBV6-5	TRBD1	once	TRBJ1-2	TGTGCCAGCAGAGGCAGGACAGGTGGCTACACCTTC	CASRGRTGGYTF
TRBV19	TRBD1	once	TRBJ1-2	TGTGCCAGTAGTGCACCGGGACAGATCTATGGCTACACCTTC	CASSAPGQIYGYTF
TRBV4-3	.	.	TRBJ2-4	TGCGCCAGCACGGGTGGGAGGTTCAAAAACATTCAGTACTTC	CASTGGRFKNIQYF
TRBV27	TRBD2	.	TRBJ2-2	TGTGCCAGCAGTCCCGGGACTAGGGGGGTGTTTTTT	CASSPGTRGVFF
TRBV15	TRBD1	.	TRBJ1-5	TGTGCCACCAGCAGAGATAAGGGCAGGGGGGATCAGCCCCAGCATTTT	CATSRDKGRGDQPQHF
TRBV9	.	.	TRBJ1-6	TGTGCCAGCAGCGTAGAGGAGACCTATAATTCACCCCTCCACTTT	CASSVEETYNSPLHF
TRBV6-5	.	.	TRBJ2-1	TGTGCCAGCGCAAAACAAACGTACAATGAGCAGTTCTTC	CASAKQTYNEQFF
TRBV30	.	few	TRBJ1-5	TGTGCCTGGACCGGGGGGAATCAGCCCCAGCATTTT	CAWTGGNQPQHF
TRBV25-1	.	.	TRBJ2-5	TGTGCCAGCAGTGGGAGGGTCCAAGAGACCCAGTACTTC	CASSGRVQETQYF
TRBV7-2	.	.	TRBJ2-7	TGTGCCAGCAGCTTAAGACGGGGAGCCCGCCACGAGCAGTACTTC	CASSLRRGARHEQYF
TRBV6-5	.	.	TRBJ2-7	TGTGCCAGCAGTTCCCCTCGACAATCCTACGAGCAGTACTTC	CASSSPRQSYEQYF
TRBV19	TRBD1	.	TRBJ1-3	TGTGCCAGTACCCACGGGACAGGGCCACCCAAGCCTTCTGGAAACACCATATATTTT	CASTHGTGPPKPSGNTIYF
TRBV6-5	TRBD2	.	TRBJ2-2	TGTGCCAGCAGGGGACTAGCTAAAGCCGGGGAGCTGTTTTTT	CASRGLAKAGELFF
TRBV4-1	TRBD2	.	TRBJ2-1	TGCGCCAGCAGCCAAGTGGATTTGGGACTAAAATACAATGAGCAGTTCTTC	CASSQVDLGLKYNEQFF
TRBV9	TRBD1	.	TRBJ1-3	TGTGCCAGCAGTAATGGACAGGGGGTATCCTCTGGAAACACCATATATTTT	CASSNGQGVSSGNTIYF
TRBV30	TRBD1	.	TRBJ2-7	TGTGCCTGGAGATCCCCGGACAGGGCTACCTACGAGCAGTACTTC	CAWRSPDRATYEQYF
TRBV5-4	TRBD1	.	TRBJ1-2	TGTGCCAGCAGCCCCACTAAAGCAGGGGGTCGTGGCTACACCTTC	CASSPTKAGGRGYTF
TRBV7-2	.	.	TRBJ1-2	TGTGCCAGCAGCCTAGAGGGGCGAGCTAACTATGGCTACACCTTC	CASSLEGRANYGYTF
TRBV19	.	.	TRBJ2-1	TGTGCCAGTAGTAAATGGCGACAAGAGCAGTTCTTC	CASSKWRQEQFF
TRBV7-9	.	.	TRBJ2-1	TGTGCCAGCACCCCCCGGTCCGGGACTTCCTACAATGAGCAGTTCTTC	CASTPRSGTSYNEQFF
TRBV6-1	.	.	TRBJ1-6	TGTGCCAGCAGTGACAAAAGTCCGGGATGGCCACCCCTCCACTTT	CASSDKSPGWPPLHF
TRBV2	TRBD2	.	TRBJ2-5	TGTGCCAGCAGTCAACTAGCGGGGGCGCCAGAGACCCAGTACTTC	CASSQLAGAPETQYF
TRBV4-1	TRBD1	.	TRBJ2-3	TGCGCCAGCAGCCCCCCCGACAGGGGCTTCACAGATACGCAGTATTTT	CASSPPDRGFTDTQYF
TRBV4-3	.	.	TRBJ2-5	TGCGCCAGCAGTCGAACGTCAGGGGTCCAAGAGACCCAGTACTTC	CASSRTSGVQETQYF
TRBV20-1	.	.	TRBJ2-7	TGCAGTGCTAGTGCAGGGCTCGAGCAGTACTTC	CSASAGLEQYF
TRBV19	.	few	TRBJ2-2	TGTGCCAGTAGTATCGGACTGTACGGGGAGCTGTTTTTT	CASSIGLYGELFF
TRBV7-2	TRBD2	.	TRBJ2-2	TGTGCCAGCAGCCCAGGACTAGCGGGTGCCGGGGAGCTGTTTTTT	CASSPGLAGAGELFF
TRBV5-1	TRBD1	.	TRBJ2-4	TGCGCCAGCAGCTTGGAGCCACAGGGGGCCAAAAACATTCAGTACTTC	CASSLEPQGAKNIQYF
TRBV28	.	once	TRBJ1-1	TGTGCCAGCAGAGTCCGATCGGGGGACAACACTGAAGCTTTCTTT	CASRVRSGDNTEAFF
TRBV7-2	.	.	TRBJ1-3	TGTGCCAGCAGCTTAGCGGAGTTGTGGGGGGGCCAATATTTT	CASSLAELWGGQYF
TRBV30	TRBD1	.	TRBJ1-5	TGTGCCTGGACAGGGGGATTGAATCAGCCCCAGCATTTT	CAWTGGLNQPQHF
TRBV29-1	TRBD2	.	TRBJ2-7	TGCAGCGCCTGGACTAGCCGGTTTGGAGAGCAGTACTTC	CSAWTSRFGEQYF
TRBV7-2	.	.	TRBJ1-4	TGTGCCAGCAGCTTATTTGGGGGCCCTAATGAAAAACTGTTTTTT	CASSLFGGPNEKLFF
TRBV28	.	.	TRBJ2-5	TGTGCCAGCAGTTTAGGGCAGGGGGGCAAGACCCAGTACTTC	CASSLGQGGKTQYF
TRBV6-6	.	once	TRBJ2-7	TGTGCCAGCAGTTATGGGTTAGGGAGCTACGAGCAGTACTTC	CASSYGLGSYEQYF
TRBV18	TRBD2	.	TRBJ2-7	TGTGCCAGCTCAGCCCTAGCGGTCTCCTACGAGCAGTACTTC	CASSALAVSYEQYF
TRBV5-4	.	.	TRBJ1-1	TGTGCCAGCAGCTTAGGGAGCTTGAACACTGAAGCTTTCTTT	CASSLGSLNTEAFF
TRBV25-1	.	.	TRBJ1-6	TGTGCCAGCAGACGGCAGGGCGATTCACCCCTCCACTTT	CASRRQGDSPLHF
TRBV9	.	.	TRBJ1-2	TGTGCCAGCAGTTTTCAGGGGCAGGGTGGCTACACCTTC	CASSFQGQGGYTF
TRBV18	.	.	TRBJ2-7	TGTGCCAGCTCACCAGGACAGCCACGATCCTACGAGCAGTACTTC	CASSPGQPRSYEQYF
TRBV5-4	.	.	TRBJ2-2	TGTGCCAGCAGCCCTCGGACTCTACAGAACACCGGGGAGCTGTTTTTT	CASSPRTLQNTGELFF
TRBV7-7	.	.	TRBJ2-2	TGTGCTAGCAGCTTAGGTGGGCTCGGGGAGCTGTTTTTT	CASSLGGLGELFF
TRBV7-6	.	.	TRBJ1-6	TGTGCCAGCAGCTTAGTGGGGGCAGGGGCCGATTCACCCCTCCACTTT	CASSLVGAGADSPLHF
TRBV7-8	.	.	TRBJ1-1	TGTGCCAGCAGCCCTAGGATATCTGAAGCTTTCTTT	CASSPRISEAFF
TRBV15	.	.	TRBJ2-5	TGTGCCACCAGCCCTAATCGGGAGACCCAGTACTTC	CATSPNRETQYF
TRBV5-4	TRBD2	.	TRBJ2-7	TGTGCCAGCAGCCCTAGCGGGGGGAACTCCTACGAGCAGTACTTC	CASSPSGGNSYEQYF